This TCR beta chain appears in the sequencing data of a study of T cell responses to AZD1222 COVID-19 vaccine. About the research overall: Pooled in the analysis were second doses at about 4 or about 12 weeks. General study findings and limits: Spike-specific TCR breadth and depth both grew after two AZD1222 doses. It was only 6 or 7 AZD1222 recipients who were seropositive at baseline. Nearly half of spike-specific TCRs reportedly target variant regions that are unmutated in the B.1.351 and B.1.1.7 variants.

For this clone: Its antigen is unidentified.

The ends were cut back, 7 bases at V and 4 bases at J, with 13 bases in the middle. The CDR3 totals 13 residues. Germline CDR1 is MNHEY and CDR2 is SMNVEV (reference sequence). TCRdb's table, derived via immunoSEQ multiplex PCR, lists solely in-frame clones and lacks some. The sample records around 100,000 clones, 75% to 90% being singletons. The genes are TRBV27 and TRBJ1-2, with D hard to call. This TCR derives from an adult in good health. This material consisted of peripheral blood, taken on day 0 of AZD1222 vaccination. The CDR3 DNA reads TGTGCCAGCAAAAGCCTCTTTACCTATGGCTACACCTTC. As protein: CASKSLFTYGYTF.